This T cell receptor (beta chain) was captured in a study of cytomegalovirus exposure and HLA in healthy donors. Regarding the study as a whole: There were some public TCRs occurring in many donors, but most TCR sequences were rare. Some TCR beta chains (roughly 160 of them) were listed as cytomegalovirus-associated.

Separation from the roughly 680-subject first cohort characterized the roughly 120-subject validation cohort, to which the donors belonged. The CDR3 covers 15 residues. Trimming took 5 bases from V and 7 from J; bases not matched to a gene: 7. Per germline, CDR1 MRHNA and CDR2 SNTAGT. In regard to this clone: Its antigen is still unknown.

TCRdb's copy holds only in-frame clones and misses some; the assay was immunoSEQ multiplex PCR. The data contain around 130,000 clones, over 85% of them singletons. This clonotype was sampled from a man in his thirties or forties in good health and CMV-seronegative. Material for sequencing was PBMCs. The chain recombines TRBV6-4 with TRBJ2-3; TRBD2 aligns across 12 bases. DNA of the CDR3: TGTGCCAGCAGTCTACTAGCGGGGGGCCCTAATACGCAGTATTTT. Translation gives CASSLLAGGPNTQYF.